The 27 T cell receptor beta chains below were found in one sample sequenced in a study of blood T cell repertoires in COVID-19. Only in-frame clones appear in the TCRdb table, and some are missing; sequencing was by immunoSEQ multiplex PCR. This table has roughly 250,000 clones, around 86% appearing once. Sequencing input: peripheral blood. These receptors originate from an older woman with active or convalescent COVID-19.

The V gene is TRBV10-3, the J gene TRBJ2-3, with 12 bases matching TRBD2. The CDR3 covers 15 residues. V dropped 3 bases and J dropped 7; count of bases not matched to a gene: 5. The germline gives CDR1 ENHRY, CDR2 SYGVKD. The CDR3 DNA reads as TGTGCCATCAGTGATTGGACTAGCGGGGATCATACGCAGTATTTT. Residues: CAISDWTSGDHTQYF.

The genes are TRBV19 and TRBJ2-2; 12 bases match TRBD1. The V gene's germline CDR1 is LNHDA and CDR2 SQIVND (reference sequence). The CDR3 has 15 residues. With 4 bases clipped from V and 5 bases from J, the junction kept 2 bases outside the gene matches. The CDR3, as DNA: TGTGCCAGTAGTAGGGGACAGGGGGCGACCGGGGAGCTGTTTTTT. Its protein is CASSRGQGATGELFF.

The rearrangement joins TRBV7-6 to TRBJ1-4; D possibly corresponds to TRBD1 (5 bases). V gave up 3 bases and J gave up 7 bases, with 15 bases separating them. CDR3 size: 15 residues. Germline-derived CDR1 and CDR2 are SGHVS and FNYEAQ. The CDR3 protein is CASSLSQGNGEKLFF. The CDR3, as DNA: TGTGCCAGCAGCTTGTCCCAGGGCAATGGTGAAAAACTGTTTTTT.

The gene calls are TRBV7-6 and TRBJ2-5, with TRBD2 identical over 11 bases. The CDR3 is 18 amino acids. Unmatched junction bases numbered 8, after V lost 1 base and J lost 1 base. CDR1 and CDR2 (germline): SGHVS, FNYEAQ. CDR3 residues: CASSLEASGGLFQETQYF. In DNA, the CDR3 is TGTGCCAGCAGCTTAGAGGCTAGCGGGGGGTTATTCCAAGAGACCCAGTACTTC.

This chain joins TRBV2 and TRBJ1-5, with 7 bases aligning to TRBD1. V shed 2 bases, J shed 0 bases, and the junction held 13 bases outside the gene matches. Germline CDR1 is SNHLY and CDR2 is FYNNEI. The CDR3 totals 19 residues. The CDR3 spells CASSETGVGPIYSNQPQHF. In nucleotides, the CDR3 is TGTGCCAGCAGTGAAACAGGGGTAGGACCCATTTATAGCAATCAGCCCCAGCATTTT.

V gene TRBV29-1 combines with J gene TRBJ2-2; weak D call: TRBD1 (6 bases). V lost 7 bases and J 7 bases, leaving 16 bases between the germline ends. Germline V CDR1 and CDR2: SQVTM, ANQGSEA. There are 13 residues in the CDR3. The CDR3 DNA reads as TGCAGCGGTCTCGCAGGGGCCCACGGGGAGCTGTTTTTT. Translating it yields CSGLAGAHGELFF.

The CDR3 DNA sequence: TGTGCCTGGAGTGTCCCCCTGACAGGGGGCGGTCAGCCCCAGCATTTT. Its translation: CAWSVPLTGGGQPQHF. V usage is TRBV30 and J usage is TRBJ1-5, with 10 bases fitting TRBD1. With V trimmed by 0 bases and J by 6 bases, 8 bases remained unmatched. From germline, CDR1 is GTSNPN and CDR2 SVGIG (reference sequence). This CDR3 has 16 residues. Based on the CDR3 plus reference TRBV30 and TRBJ1-5, the full variable domain is SQTIHQWPATLVQPVGSPLSLECTVEGTSNPNLYWYRQAAGRGLQLLFYSVGIGQISSEVPQNLSASRPQDRQFILSSKKLLLSDSGFYLCAWSVPLTGGGQPQHFGDGTRLSIL.

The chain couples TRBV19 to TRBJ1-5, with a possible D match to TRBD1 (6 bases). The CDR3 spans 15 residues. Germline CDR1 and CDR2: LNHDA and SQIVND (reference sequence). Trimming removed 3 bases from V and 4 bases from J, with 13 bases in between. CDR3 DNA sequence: TGTGCCAGTAGTATGGTCCGGGGGGCAAATCAGCCCCAGCATTTT. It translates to CASSMVRGANQPQHF.

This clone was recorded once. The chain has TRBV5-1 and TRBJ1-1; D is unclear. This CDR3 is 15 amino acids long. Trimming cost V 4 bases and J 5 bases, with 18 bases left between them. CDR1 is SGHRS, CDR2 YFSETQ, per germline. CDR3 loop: CASSHLGESGTEAFF. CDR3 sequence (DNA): TGCGCCAGCAGCCATCTAGGAGAGAGTGGGACTGAAGCTTTCTTT.

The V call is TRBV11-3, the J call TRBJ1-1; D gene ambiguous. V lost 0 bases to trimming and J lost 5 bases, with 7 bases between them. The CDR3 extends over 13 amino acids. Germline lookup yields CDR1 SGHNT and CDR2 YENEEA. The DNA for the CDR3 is TGTGCCAGCAGCTTAGATCTACGAACTGAAGCTTTCTTT. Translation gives CASSLDLRTEAFF.

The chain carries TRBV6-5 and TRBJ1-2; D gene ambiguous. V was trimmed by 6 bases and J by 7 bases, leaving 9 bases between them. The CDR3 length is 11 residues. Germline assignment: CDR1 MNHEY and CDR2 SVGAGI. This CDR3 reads CASRSGGGYTF. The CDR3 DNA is TGTGCCAGCAGAAGCGGTGGTGGCTACACCTTC.

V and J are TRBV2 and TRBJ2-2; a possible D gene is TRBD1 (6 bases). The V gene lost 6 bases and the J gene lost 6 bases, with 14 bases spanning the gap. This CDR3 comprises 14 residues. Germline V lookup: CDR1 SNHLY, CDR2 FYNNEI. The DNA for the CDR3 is TGTGCCAGCAGACCCGTACAGGGTCCCGGGGAGCTGTTTTTT. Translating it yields CASRPVQGPGELFF.

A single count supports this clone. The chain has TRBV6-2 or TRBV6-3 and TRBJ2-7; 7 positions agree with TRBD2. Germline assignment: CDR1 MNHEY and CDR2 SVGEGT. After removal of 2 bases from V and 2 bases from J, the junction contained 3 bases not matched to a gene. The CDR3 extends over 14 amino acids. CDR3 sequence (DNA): TGTGCCAGCAGTTACCCGGGGGGAGCCTACGAGCAGTACTTC. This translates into CASSYPGGAYEQYF.

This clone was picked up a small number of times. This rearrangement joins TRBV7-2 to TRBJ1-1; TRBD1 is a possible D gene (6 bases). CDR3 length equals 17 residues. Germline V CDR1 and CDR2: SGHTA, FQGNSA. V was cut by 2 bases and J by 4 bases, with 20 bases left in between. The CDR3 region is CASSLRVGAQGVTEAFF. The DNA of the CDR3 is TGTGCCAGCAGCTTACGCGTGGGGGCTCAAGGGGTCACTGAAGCTTTCTTT.

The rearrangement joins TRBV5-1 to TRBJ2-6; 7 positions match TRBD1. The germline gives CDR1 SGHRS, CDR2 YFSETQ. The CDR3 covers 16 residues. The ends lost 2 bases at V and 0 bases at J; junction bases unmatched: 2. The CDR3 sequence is CASSFSGGSGANVLTF. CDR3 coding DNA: TGCGCCAGCAGCTTTTCAGGGGGCTCTGGGGCCAACGTCCTGACTTTC.

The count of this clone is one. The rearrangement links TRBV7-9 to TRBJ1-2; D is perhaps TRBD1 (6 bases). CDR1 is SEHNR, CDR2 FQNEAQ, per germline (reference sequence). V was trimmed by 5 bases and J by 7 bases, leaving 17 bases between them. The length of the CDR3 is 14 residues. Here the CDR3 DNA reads TGTGCCAGCAGCCCTACCGGGACAAAGATTGGCTACACCTTC. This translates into CASSPTGTKIGYTF.

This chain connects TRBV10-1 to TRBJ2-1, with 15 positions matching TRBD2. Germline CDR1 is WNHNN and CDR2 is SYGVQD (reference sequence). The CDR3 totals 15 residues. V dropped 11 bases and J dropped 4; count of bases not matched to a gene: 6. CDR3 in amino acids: CAGGTSGGRYNEQFF. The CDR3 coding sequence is TGCGCCGGCGGGACTAGCGGGGGGCGGTACAATGAGCAGTTCTTC.

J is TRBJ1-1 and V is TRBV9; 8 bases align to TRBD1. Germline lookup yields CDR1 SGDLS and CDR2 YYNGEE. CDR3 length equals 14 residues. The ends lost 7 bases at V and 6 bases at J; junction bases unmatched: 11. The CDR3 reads CASAIGQGFPEAFF. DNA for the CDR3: TGTGCCAGCGCGATTGGACAGGGATTTCCTGAAGCTTTCTTT. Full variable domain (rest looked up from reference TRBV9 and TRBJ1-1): DSGVTQTPKHLITATGQRVTLRCSPRSGDLSVYWYQQSLDQGLQFLIQYYNGEERAKGNILERFSAQQFPDLHSELNLSSLELGDSALYFCASAIGQGFPEAFFGQGTRLTVV.

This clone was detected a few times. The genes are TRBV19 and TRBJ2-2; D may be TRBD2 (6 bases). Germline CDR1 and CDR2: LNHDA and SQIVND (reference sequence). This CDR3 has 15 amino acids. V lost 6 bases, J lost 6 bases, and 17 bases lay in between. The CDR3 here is CASSDLGRGSGELFF. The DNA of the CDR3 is TGTGCCAGTAGCGATCTCGGTCGGGGGTCCGGGGAGCTGTTTTTT.

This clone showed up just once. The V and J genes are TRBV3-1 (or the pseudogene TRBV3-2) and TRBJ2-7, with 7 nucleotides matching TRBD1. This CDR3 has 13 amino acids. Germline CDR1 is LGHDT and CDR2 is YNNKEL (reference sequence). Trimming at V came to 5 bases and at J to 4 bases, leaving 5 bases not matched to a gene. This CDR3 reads CASSSGQRYEQYF. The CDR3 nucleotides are TGTGCCAGCAGCTCGGGACAGAGATACGAGCAGTACTTC.

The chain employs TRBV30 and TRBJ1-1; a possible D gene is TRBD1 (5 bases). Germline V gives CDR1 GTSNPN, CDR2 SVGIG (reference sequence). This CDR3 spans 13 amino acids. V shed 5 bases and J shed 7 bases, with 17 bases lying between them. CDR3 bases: TGTGCCTGGGGACGGCAGGGACTGAGTGAAGCTTTCTTT. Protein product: CAWGRQGLSEAFF.

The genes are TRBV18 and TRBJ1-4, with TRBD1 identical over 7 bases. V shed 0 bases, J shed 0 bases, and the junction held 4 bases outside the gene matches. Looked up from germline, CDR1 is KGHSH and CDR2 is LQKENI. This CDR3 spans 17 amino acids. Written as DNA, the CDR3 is TGTGCCAGCTCACCACCGGGACAGCAGGCAACTAATGAAAAACTGTTTTTT. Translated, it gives CASSPPGQQATNEKLFF.

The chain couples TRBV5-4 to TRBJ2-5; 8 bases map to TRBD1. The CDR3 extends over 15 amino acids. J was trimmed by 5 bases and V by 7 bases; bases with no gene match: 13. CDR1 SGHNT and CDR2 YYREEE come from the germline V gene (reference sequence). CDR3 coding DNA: TGTGCCAGCGCCAAATCAGGACAGGGTGAGGAGACCCAGTACTTC. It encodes CASAKSGQGEETQYF.

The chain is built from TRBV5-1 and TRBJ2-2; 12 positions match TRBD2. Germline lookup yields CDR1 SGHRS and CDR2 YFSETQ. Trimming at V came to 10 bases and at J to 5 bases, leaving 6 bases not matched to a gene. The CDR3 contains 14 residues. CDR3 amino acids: CASNLAGGTGELFF. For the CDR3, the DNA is TGCGCCTCCAACCTAGCGGGGGGGACCGGGGAGCTGTTTTTT.

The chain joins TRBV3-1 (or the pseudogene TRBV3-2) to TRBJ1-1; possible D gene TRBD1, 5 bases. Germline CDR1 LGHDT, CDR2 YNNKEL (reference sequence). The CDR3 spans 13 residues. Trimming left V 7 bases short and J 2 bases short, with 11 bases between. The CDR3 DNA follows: TGTGCCAGCAAGCAGACAGAAAACACTGAAGCTTTCTTT. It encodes CASKQTENTEAFF.

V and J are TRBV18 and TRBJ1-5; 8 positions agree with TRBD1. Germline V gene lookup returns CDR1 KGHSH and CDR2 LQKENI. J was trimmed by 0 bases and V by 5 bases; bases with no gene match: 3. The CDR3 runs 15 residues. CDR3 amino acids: CASSTTGDSNQPQHF. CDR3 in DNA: TGTGCCAGCTCAACGACAGGGGATAGCAATCAGCCCCAGCATTTT.

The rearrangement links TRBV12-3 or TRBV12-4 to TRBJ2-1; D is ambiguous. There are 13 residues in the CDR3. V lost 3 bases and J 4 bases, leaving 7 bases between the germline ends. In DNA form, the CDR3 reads TGTGCCAGCAGTTTGGCAGCGTACAATGAGCAGTTCTTC. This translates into CASSLAAYNEQFF.